In its sample, the clone carrying this T cell receptor beta chain was seen a few times. Its antigen is unknown. The repertoire was sequenced with immunoSEQ multiplex PCR; TCRdb's copy has only in-frame clones and lacks some. The data hold about 130,000 clones, with about 86% observed a single time. The data were taken from a study of T cell responses to AZD1222 COVID-19 vaccine. Study outcomes and limitations: Repertoires were obtained only post-peak T cell response. The study found Spike-specific TCR breadth and depth rose after two AZD1222 doses.

CDR1 and CDR2 (germline): DFQATT, SNEGSKA (reference sequence). The V gene end was trimmed by 4 bases and the J gene end by 5 bases; junction bases not matched to a gene: 5. This CDR3 is built from 13 residues. Sequencing used peripheral blood, obtained on day 0 of AZD1222 vaccination. The rearrangement uses TRBV20-1 and TRBJ1-2, with 9 bases that match TRBD1. This clonotype originated in an adult in good health. The DNA for the CDR3 is TGCAGTGCTAATGACAGGGGGACATATGGCTACACCTTC. Amino acids: CSANDRGTYGYTF.